The subject of this entry is one T cell receptor beta chain. Antigen unknown. Here immunoSEQ multiplex PCR was the method, and the copy in TCRdb shows in-frame clones only, minus some. This sample has about 160,000 clones, with around 96% found just once. Deletions cut 6 bases from V and 2 bases from J, with 19 bases between. The CDR3 consists of 16 residues. Germline CDR1 is LNHDA and CDR2 is SQIVND (reference sequence). The validation cohort, a group of some 120 subjects, included the donors and was separate from the roughly 720-subject first cohort. These data belong to a study of cytomegalovirus exposure and HLA in healthy donors. In the study overall: The 650 to 850 first-cohort repertoires and the 95 to 150 validation repertoires shared the same platform, a later analysis reported. Study observations and caveats: The authors confirmed in vitro that a few CMV-associated chains were specific for CMV antigens. It was reportedly the case that the classifier diagnosed cytomegalovirus status with high specificity and sensitivity.

V and J are TRBV19 and TRBJ2-5; D is uncertain. The sample comprised PBMCs. The TCR originated in a woman younger than 30 in good health and CMV-seronegative. DNA of the CDR3: TGTGCCAGTAGCGCATATTCCTCAGATTTTCAAGAGACCCAGTACTTC. Amino acid sequence: CASSAYSSDFQETQYF.